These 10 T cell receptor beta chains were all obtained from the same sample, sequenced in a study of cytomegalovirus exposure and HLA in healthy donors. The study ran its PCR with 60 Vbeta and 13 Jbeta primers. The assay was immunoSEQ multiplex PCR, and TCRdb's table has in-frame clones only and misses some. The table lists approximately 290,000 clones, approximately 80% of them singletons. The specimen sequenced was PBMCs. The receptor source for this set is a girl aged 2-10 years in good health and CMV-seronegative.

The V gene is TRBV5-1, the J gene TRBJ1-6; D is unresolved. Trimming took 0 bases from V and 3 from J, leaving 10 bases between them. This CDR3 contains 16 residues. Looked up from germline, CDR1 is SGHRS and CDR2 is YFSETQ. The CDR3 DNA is TGCGCCAGCAGCTTGGGTAGTCGGTACTATAATTCACCCCTCCACTTT. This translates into CASSLGSRYYNSPLHF.

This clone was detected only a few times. Written as DNA, the CDR3 is TGCAGCGTTGAAGCCCGCAATGAGCAGTTCTTC. Encoded protein: CSVEARNEQFF. This chain connects TRBV29-1 to TRBJ2-1; D is unresolved. The CDR3 covers 11 residues. CDR1 is SQVTM, CDR2 ANQGSEA, per germline. The V and J ends lost 1 base and 6 bases respectively, with 4 bases between them.

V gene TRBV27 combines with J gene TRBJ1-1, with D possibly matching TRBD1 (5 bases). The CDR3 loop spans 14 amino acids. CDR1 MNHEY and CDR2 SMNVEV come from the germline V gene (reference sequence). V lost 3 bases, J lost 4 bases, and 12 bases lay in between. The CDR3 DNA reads TGTGCCAGCAGTTTTCGGGGGTGGGGCACTGAAGCTTTCTTT. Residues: CASSFRGWGTEAFF.

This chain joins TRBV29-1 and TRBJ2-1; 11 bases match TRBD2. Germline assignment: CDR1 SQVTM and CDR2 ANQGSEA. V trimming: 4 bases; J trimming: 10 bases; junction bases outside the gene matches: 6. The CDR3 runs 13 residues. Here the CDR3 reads CSVGTSGSWEQFF. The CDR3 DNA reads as TGCAGCGTTGGCACTAGCGGGAGCTGGGAGCAGTTCTTC.

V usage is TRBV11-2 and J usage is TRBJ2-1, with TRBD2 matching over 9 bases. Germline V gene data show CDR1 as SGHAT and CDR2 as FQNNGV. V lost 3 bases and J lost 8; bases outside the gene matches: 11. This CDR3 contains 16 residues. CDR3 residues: CASSFGLASVGYEQFF. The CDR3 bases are TGTGCCAGCAGCTTCGGACTAGCGAGCGTAGGCTATGAGCAGTTCTTC. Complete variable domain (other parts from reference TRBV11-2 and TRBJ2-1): EAGVAQSPRYKIIEKRQSVAFWCNPISGHATLYWYQQILGQGPKLLIQFQNNGVVDDSQLPKDRFSAERLKGVDSTLKIQPAKLEDSAVYLCASSFGLASVGYEQFFGPGTRLTVL.

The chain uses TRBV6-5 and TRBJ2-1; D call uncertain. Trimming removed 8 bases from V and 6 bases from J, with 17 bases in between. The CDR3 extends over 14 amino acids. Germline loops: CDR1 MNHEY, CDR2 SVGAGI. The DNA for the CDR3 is TGTGCCAGCGCTAGGAAAACCGGCCTCAATGAGCAGTTCTTC. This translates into CASARKTGLNEQFF.

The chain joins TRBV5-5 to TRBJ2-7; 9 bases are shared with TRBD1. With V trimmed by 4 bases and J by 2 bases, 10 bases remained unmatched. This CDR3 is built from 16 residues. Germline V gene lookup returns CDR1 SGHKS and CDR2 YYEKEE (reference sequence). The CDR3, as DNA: TGTGCCAGCAGCCTAAAAGGGACAGGGCTTACCTACGAGCAGTACTTC. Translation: CASSLKGTGLTYEQYF.

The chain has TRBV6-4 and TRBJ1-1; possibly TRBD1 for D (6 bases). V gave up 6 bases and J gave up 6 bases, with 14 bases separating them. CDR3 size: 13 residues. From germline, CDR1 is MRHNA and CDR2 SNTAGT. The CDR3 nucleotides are TGTGCCAGCAGCTCAACGACAGGATCTGAAGCTTTCTTT. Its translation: CASSSTTGSEAFF.

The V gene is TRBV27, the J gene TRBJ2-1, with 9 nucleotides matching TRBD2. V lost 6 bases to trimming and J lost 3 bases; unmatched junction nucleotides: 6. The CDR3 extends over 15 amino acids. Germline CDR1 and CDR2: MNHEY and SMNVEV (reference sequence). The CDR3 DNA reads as TGTGCCAGCAGCCCTCTAGCGGGGAGCTACAATGAGCAGTTCTTC. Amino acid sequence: CASSPLAGSYNEQFF.

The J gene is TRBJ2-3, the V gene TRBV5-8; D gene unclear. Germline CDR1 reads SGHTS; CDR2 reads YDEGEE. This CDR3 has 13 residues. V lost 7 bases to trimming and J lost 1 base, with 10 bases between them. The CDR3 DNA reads TGTGCCAGCCAGCCCAGCGGCACAGATACGCAGTATTTT. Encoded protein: CASQPSGTDTQYF. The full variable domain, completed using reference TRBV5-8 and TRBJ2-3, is EAGVTQSPTHLIKTRGQQATLRCSPISGHTSVYWYQQALGLGLQFLLWYDEGEERNRGNFPPRFSGRQFPNYSSELNVNALELEDSALYLCASQPSGTDTQYFGPGTRLTVL.